This passage covers 7 T cell receptor beta chains from one sample sequenced in a study of immune evolution from preneoplasia to lung adenocarcinoma. TCRdb's copy holds only in-frame clones and misses some; the assay was immunoSEQ multiplex PCR. In the table there are about 10,000 clones, 80% of which are singletons. Sequencing input: FFPE minimally invasive lung adenocarcinoma tissue. All receptors come from an older person with lung adenocarcinoma. Some clones in this sample may be carry-over from other donors' samples.

The chain carries TRBV6-1 and TRBJ1-2; D is undetermined. The CDR3 loop spans 14 amino acids. Germline V CDR1 and CDR2: MNHNS, SASEGT. V was clipped by 3 bases and J by 6 bases, with 14 bases between them. The CDR3 reads CASSEFRNKNGYTF. The CDR3 DNA reads TGTGCCAGCAGTGAGTTCCGGAACAAAAATGGCTACACCTTC.

The chain couples TRBV5-1 to TRBJ2-1, with TRBD2 matching 9 bases. This CDR3 comprises 15 residues. V shed 1 base, J shed 4 bases, and the junction held 3 bases outside the gene matches. Germline CDR1 is SGHRS and CDR2 is YFSETQ. CDR3 loop: CASSLSGGPYNEQFF. The CDR3 DNA reads TGCGCCAGCAGCTTGAGCGGGGGGCCGTACAATGAGCAGTTCTTC.

CDR3 protein: CATRITSNQPQHF. In nucleotides, the CDR3 is TGTGCCACCCGGATTACTAGCAATCAGCCCCAGCATTTT. The J gene is TRBJ1-5, the V gene TRBV6-1; D uncertain. The CDR3 contains 13 residues. The V gene lost 10 bases and the J gene lost 0 bases, with 10 bases spanning the gap. Germline V gene data show CDR1 as MNHNS and CDR2 as SASEGT.

The V and J genes are TRBV5-1 and TRBJ2-1, with D possibly TRBD1 on 6 matching bases. Germline V CDR1 and CDR2: SGHRS, YFSETQ. V was pared by 2 bases and J by 6 bases, with 6 bases between. The CDR3 sequence is 12 residues long. The CDR3 bases are TGCGCCAGCAGCTTCAGGGGCAATGAGCAGTTCTTC. This gives the protein CASSFRGNEQFF.

This clone came up once. The J gene is TRBJ2-3, the V gene TRBV7-8, with D hard to call. The CDR3 has 15 residues. Germline values: CDR1 SGHVS, CDR2 FQNEAQ. The V gene lost 2 bases and the J gene lost 0 bases, with 9 bases spanning the gap. CDR3 residues: CASSLLQFSTDTQYF. DNA of the CDR3: TGTGCCAGCAGCTTATTACAGTTTAGCACAGATACGCAGTATTTT.

CDR3 sequence reads: CSVGTGAKNIQYF. The CDR3 DNA sequence: TGCAGCGTTGGGACAGGGGCCAAAAACATTCAGTACTTC. The rearrangement joins TRBV29-1 to TRBJ2-4; TRBD1 agrees at 8 bases. Germline loops: CDR1 SQVTM, CDR2 ANQGSEA. Trimming removed 4 bases from V and 1 base from J; junction bases left unmatched: 0. CDR3 size: 13 residues.

This chain connects TRBV6-1 to TRBJ2-1, with 9 bases matching TRBD2. Germline V gene lookup returns CDR1 MNHNS and CDR2 SASEGT. The J segment lost 8 bases and the V segment lost 4 bases, leaving 3 bases of the junction unmatched. CDR3 length: 13 residues. The CDR3 spells CASSAGLAYEQFF. CDR3 DNA: TGTGCCAGCAGTGCCGGACTAGCGTATGAGCAGTTCTTC.